A single sample is the source of the 3 T cell receptor beta chains below, sequenced in a study of blood T cell repertoires in COVID-19 (dated by TCRdb to 2020 to 2021). Library prep was done by the immunoSEQ multiplex PCR assay. Imported from immuneACCESS, the table was reduced by TCRdb to in-frame sequences with V and J called. These copies leave out some clones; in studies compared against another copy, an unresolved V gene accounts for under half, and the cause of the remainder is not known. The table for this sample lists fewer than 500,000 clones; roughly 85% of them were counted only once. Almost 1.5% of the sample is taken by the ten largest. The sample was peripheral blood. The receptors were gathered from a woman aged 25 to 39 with active or convalescent COVID-19.

This chain connects TRBV15 to TRBJ2-1; 10 nucleotides match TRBD2. Germline V gene sequence: CDR1 LNHNV, CDR2 YYDKDF (reference sequence). V trimming: 0 bases; J trimming: 5 bases; junction bases outside the gene matches: 4. This CDR3 has 16 residues. In nucleotides, the CDR3 is TGTGCCACCAGCAGAGAGCCGGGACTAGCGAACAATGAGCAGTTCTTC. The encoded protein is CATSREPGLANNEQFF. Full variable domain (remainder filled in from reference TRBV15 and TRBJ2-1): DAMVIQNPRYQVTQFGKPVTLSCSQTLNHNVMYWYQQKSSQAPKLLFHYYDKDFNNEADTPDNFQSRRPNTSFCFLDIRSPGLGDTAMYLCATSREPGLANNEQFFGPGTRLTVL.

This chain connects TRBV19 to TRBJ2-1; 7 bases match TRBD2. J gave up 2 bases and V 7 bases, and 11 bases lay outside the gene matches. This CDR3 has 16 residues. Looked up from germline, CDR1 is LNHDA and CDR2 is SQIVND (reference sequence). The CDR3 sequence: CASTLQAGTAYNEQFF. The CDR3 DNA is TGTGCCAGTACCCTACAAGCGGGGACGGCCTACAATGAGCAGTTCTTC. Complete variable domain (other parts from reference TRBV19 and TRBJ2-1): DGGITQSPKYLFRKEGQNVTLSCEQNLNHDAMYWYRQDPGQGLRLIYYSQIVNDFQKGDIAEGYSVSREKKESFPLTVTSAQKNPTAFYLCASTLQAGTAYNEQFFGPGTRLTVL.

The rearrangement uses TRBV5-6 and TRBJ1-1; D is undetermined. The CDR3 is 13 amino acids. Trimming took off 1 base at V and 7 bases at J, with 11 bases between the two ends. Germline CDR1 reads SGHDT; CDR2 reads YYEEEE. Written as DNA, the CDR3 is TGTGCCAGCAGCTTGCTGATTCCGAGTGAAGCTTTCTTT. This codes for CASSLLIPSEAFF.